A selection of T cell receptor beta chains follows, all from one sample in a study of T-cell memory formation after mild COVID-19. TCRdb re-called the 5' RACE reads with MiXCR, one entry per CDR3 protein. Here the sample spans about 470,000 distinct CDR3 sequences, around 25% being singletons. Sequences were obtained from PBMCs or a T cell subset sorted from them (not recorded which). Receptors were obtained from an adult woman who had mild COVID-19 (a few samples of this study predate the infection). Cell type and time point are not known. CDR3s include the opening cysteine and the closing phenylalanine or tryptophan. D genes are given only for firm matches. The listing skips clone size in some rows; elsewhere it reads once, few, many or a size class.

DNA	CDR3	size	D	J	length	V
TGTGCCAGCAGCTCTAACGCCGGGACTGGGGAAAACATTCAGTACTTC	CASSSNAGTGENIQYF	few	-	TRBJ2-4	16	TRBV7-6
TGTGCCAGCAGTTTCTCGGGGGTCGTAGCCAAAAACATTCAGTACTTC	CASSFSGVVAKNIQYF	-	-	TRBJ2-4	16	TRBV12-3/TRBV12-4
TGTGCCAGCAGCGTAGAGGGGGTCGGTTACACTGAAGCTTTCTTT	CASSVEGVGYTEAFF	-	-	TRBJ1-1	15	TRBV9
TGTGCCAGCAGCAAGACGGACTTTTACAATGAGCAGTTCTTC	CASSKTDFYNEQFF	-	-	TRBJ2-1	14	TRBV9
TGCGGATGGACAGAGAATAATGAAAAACTGTTTTTT	CGWTENNEKLFF	-	-	TRBJ1-4	12	TRBV20-1
TGTGCCAGCGAAGGGAGGGGTCCCTACGAGCAGTACTTC	CASEGRGPYEQYF	few	TRBD2	TRBJ2-7	13	TRBV2
TGCAGTGCGCTACCGGGACTAGCGGGAGGCACAGATACGCAGTATTTT	CSALPGLAGGTDTQYF	-	TRBD2	TRBJ2-3	16	TRBV20-1
TGCGCCAGCAGCCAAGCCCGGGGGGGCATGATAGATGAGCAGTTCTTC	CASSQARGGMIDEQFF	-	TRBD2	TRBJ2-1	16	TRBV4-1
TGTGCCAGCAGCAAAACAGGGGGCTTTGACACCGGGGAGCTGTTTTTT	CASSKTGGFDTGELFF	-	TRBD1	TRBJ2-2	16	TRBV9
TGTGCCAGCAGTTACATCCCGACGGGACTAGCGGGACGGTTAGCCAAAAACATTCAGTACTTC	CASSYIPTGLAGRLAKNIQYF	many	TRBD2	TRBJ2-4	21	TRBV6-5
TGTGCCAGCAGATCGACAGGGTCCCCCCTCTTTATCTTT	CASRSTGSPLFIF	few	TRBD1	TRBJ1-1	13	TRBV12-3/TRBV12-4
TGTGCCAGCAGTTACTCGTACTTCTACAATGAGCAGTTCTTC	CASSYSYFYNEQFF	-	-	TRBJ2-1	14	TRBV6-5
TGTGCCACGACGGGGGGTCTAGGCAATGAGCAGTTCTTC	CATTGGLGNEQFF	-	TRBD2	TRBJ2-1	13	TRBV12-3/TRBV12-4
TGCAGTGCTAGTCGGCTCGGCCCTAGGGCTATGCGGTACACCTTC	CSASRLGPRAMRYTF	few	-	TRBJ1-2	15	TRBV20-1
TGTGCCAGCAGCTTAGGAGGGGCAGGTGGAAACACCATATATTTT	CASSLGGAGGNTIYF	-	-	TRBJ1-3	15	TRBV7-6
TGCGCCAGCAGTTCCTCCGGGACTAGCAACGAGCAGTACTTC	CASSSSGTSNEQYF	few	TRBD2	TRBJ2-7	14	TRBV5-1
TGTGCCAGCAGTTTAGGCGGGAAACGGGGTTGGTCTGGAAACACCATATATTTT	CASSLGGKRGWSGNTIYF	-	-	TRBJ1-3	18	TRBV12-3/TRBV12-4
TGTGCCAGCAGCAAGGGACTTCCCAATGAGCAGTTCTTC	CASSKGLPNEQFF	many	-	TRBJ2-1	13	TRBV5-4
TGTGCCAGCAGCCCGGGACAGTCCGCCTCCTCCTACAATGAGCAGTTCTTC	CASSPGQSASSYNEQFF	-	TRBD1	TRBJ2-1	17	TRBV5-4
TGTGCCAGCAGCTTAACTAGAACCTACAATGAGCAGTTCTTC	CASSLTRTYNEQFF	few	-	TRBJ2-1	14	TRBV7-2
TGTGCCAGCAGCTCACAGGGGGCGCAGTTCTTC	CASSSQGAQFF	-	TRBD1	TRBJ2-1	11	TRBV7-3
TGCAGCGTTGCGCCAGCGAACACTGAAGCTTTCTTT	CSVAPANTEAFF	-	-	TRBJ1-1	12	TRBV29-1
TGTGCCAGCAGCTTAGTGGTGGGAGATCCGGCCGGGGAGCTGTTTTTT	CASSLVVGDPAGELFF	-	-	TRBJ2-2	16	TRBV7-2
TGTGCCAGCAGCCTCAGTGAGAACTATGGCTACACCTTC	CASSLSENYGYTF	-	-	TRBJ1-2	13	TRBV3-1
TGTGCCAGCAGCTTCCGGGACTTCGACAATGAGCAGTTCTTC	CASSFRDFDNEQFF	-	-	TRBJ2-1	14	TRBV7-6
TGTGCCACCAGTGACCCCGACAGGGAGGCGAGTGAGCAGTTCTTC	CATSDPDREASEQFF	many	-	TRBJ2-1	15	TRBV24-1